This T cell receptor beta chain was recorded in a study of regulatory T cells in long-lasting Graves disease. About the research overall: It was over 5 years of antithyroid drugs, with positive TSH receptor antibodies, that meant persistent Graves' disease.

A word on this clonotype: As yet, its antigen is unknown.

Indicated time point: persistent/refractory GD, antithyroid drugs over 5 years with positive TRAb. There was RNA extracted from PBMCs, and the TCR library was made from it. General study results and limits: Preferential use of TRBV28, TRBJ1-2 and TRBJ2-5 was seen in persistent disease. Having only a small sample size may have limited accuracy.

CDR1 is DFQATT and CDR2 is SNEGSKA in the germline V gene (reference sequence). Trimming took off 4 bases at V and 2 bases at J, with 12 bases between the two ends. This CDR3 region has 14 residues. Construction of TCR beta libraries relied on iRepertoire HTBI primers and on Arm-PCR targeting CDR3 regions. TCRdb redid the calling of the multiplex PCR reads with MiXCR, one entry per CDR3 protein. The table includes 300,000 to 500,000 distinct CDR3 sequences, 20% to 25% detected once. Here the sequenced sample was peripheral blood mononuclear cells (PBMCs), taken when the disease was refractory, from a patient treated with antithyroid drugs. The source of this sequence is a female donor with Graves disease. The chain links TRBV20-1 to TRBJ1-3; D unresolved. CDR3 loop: CSAILLGTGNTIYF. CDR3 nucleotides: TGCAGTGCTATTTTGTTGGGAACTGGAAACACCATATATTTT.